This T cell receptor (beta chain) was sequenced in a study of cytomegalovirus exposure and HLA in healthy donors. This CDR3 is built from 13 residues. The germline gives CDR1 SGHRS, CDR2 YFSETQ. Trimming removed 4 bases at V and 1 base at J, with 8 bases between. 60 Vbeta and 13 Jbeta primers were used in PCR. TCRdb's copy holds only in-frame clones and misses some; the assay was immunoSEQ multiplex PCR. The sample carries 52,000 or so clones, roughly 80% recorded once. The source is a woman in her thirties or forties in good health and CMV-seropositive. The sample consisted of PBMCs. The chain links TRBV5-1 to TRBJ1-1; D is unresolved. CDR3 nucleotides: TGCGCCAGCAGCCCGGACTGGAACACTGAAGCTTTCTTT. Translating gives CASSPDWNTEAFF.